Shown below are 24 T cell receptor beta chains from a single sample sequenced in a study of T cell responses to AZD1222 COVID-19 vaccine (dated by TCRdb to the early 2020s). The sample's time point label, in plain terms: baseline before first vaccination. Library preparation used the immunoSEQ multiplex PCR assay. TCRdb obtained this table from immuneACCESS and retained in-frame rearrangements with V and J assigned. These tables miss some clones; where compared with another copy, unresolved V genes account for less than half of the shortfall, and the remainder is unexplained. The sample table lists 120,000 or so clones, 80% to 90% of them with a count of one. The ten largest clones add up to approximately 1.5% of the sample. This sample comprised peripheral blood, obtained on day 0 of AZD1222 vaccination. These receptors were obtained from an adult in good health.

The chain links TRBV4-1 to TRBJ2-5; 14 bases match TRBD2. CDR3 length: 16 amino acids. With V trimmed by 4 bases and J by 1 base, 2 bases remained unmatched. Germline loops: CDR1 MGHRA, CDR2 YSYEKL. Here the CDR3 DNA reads TGCGCCAGCAGCCCAGGGACTAGCGGGGGCCAAGAGACCCAGTACTTC. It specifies CASSPGTSGGQETQYF.

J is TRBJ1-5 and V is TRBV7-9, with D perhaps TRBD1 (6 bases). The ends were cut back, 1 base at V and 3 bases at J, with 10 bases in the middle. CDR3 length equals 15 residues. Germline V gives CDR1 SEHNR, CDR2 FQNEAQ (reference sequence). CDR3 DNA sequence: TGTGCCAGCAGCTTAGGGCAGGGGATCAATCAGCCCCAGCATTTT. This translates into CASSLGQGINQPQHF.

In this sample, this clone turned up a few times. The CDR3: CASSKGQGETQYF. As DNA, the CDR3 is TGTGCCAGCAGTAAGGGCCAAGGAGAGACCCAGTACTTC. The V and J genes are TRBV5-4 and TRBJ2-5; D gene ambiguous. Germline assignment: CDR1 SGHNT and CDR2 YYREEE (reference sequence). V was shortened by 5 bases and J by 4 bases, with 12 bases between the two germline ends. The CDR3 is 13 amino acids.

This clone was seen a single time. This chain's CDR3 is CASSQGGGNTIYF. The CDR3 DNA follows: TGTGCCAGCAGCCAGGGAGGTGGAAACACCATATATTTT. The chain recombines TRBV7-8 with TRBJ1-3, with a possible D match to TRBD1 (5 bases). The CDR3 totals 13 residues. V was pared by 5 bases and J by 3 bases, with 8 bases between. Germline V CDR1 and CDR2: SGHVS, FQNEAQ.

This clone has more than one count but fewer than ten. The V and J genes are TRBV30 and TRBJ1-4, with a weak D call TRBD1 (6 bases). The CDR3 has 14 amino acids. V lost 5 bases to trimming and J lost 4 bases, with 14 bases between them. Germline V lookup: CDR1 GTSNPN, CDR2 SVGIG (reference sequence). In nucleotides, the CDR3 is TGTGCCTGGGGCCATGGGGGCCGTAATGAAAAACTGTTTTTT. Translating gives CAWGHGGRNEKLFF. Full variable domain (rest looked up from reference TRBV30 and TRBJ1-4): SQTIHQWPATLVQPVGSPLSLECTVEGTSNPNLYWYRQAAGRGLQLLFYSVGIGQISSEVPQNLSASRPQDRQFILSSKKLLLSDSGFYLCAWGHGGRNEKLFFGSGTQLSVL.

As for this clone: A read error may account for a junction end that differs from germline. This CDR3 is CASSEASGGPDTQYF. CDR3 DNA sequence: TGTGCCAGTAGTGAGGCTAGCGGGGGCCCAGATACACAGTATTTT. The chain employs TRBV19 and TRBJ2-3, with 10 bases fitting TRBD2. The length of the CDR3 is 15 residues. Per the germline V gene, CDR1 is LNHDA and CDR2 is SQIVND (reference sequence).

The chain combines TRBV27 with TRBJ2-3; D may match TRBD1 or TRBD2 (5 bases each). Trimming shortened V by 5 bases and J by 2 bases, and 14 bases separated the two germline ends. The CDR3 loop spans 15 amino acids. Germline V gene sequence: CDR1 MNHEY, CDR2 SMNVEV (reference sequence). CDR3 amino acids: CASSPSGRLTDTQYF. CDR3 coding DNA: TGTGCCAGCAGTCCATCGGGACGGCTCACAGATACGCAGTATTTT.

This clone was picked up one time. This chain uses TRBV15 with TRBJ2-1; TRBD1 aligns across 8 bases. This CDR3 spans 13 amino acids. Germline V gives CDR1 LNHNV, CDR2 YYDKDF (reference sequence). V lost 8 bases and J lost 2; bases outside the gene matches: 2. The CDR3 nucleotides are TGTGCCACCGGACAGGGACCCTACAATGAGCAGTTCTTC. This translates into CATGQGPYNEQFF.

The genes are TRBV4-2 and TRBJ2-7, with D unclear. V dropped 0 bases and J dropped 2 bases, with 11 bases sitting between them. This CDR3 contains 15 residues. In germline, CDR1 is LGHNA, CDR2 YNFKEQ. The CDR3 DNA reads TGTGCCAGCAGCCAAGATCGGCGGCGAGCCTACGAGCAGTACTTC. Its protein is CASSQDRRRAYEQYF.

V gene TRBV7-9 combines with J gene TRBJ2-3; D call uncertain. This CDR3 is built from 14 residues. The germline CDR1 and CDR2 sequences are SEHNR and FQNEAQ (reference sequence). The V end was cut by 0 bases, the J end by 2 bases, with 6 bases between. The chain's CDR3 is CASSLAGITDTQYF. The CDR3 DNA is TGTGCCAGCAGCTTAGCGGGAATCACAGATACGCAGTATTTT.

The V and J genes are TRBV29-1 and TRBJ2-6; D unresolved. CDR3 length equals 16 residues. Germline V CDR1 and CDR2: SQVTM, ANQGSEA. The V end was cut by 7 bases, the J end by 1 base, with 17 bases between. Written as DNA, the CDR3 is TGCAGCGCGGTTCACCCCGGAGCTTCTGGGGCCAACGTCCTGACTTTC. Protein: CSAVHPGASGANVLTF.

The CDR3 coding sequence is TGCGCCAGCAGCCCGGGGACTAGTCAAGAGACCCAGTACTTC. It yields the protein CASSPGTSQETQYF. The chain couples TRBV5-1 to TRBJ2-5; 8 positions match TRBD2. CDR1 SGHRS and CDR2 YFSETQ come from the germline V gene. The trim removed 4 bases at V and 2 bases at J, leaving 4 bases unmatched. The CDR3 contains 14 residues.

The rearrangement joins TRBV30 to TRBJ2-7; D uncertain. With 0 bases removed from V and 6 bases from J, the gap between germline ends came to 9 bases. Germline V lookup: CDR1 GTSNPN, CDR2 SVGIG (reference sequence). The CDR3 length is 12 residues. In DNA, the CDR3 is TGTGCCTGGAGTGTAATGGTGGGCGAGCAGTACTTC. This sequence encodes CAWSVMVGEQYF.

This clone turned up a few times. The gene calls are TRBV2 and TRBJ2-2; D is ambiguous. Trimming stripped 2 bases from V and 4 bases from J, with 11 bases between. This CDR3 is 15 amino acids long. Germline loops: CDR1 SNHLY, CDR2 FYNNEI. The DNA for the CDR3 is TGTGCCAGCAGTGAATCGAGGACCGCCACCGGGGAGCTGTTTTTT. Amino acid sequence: CASSESRTATGELFF.

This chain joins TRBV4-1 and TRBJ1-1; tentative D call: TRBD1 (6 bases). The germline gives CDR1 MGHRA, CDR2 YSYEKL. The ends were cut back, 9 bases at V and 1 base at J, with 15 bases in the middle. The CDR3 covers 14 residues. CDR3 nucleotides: TGCGCCAGTCGAGGGGGTAGCAAGAACACTGAAGCTTTCTTT. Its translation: CASRGGSKNTEAFF.

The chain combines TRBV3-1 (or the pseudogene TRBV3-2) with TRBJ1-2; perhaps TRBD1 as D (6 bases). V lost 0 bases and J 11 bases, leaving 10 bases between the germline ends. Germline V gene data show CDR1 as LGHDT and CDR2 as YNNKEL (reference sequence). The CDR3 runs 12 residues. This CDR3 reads CASSQDPGEYTF. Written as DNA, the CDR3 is TGTGCCAGCAGCCAAGATCCAGGGGAGTACACCTTC.

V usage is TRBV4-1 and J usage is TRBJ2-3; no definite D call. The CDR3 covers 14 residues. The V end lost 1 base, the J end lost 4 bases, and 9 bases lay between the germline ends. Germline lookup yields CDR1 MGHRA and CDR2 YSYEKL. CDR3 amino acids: CASSQARHPDTQYF. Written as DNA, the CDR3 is TGCGCCAGCAGCCAAGCGCGGCACCCAGATACGCAGTATTTT.

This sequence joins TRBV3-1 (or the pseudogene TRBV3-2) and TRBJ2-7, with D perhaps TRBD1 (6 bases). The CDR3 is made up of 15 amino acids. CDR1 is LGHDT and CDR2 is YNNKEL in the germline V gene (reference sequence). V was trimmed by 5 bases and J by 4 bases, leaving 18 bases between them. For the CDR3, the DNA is TGTGCCAGCAGCAAGGGGCCAGGGGAGTTGTACGAGCAGTACTTC. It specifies CASSKGPGELYEQYF.

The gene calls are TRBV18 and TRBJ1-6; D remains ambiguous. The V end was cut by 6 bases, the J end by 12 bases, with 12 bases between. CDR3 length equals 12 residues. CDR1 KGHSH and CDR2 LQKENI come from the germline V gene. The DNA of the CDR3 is TGTGCCAGCTCTAGGGCTCTGGAACCCCTCCACTTT. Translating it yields CASSRALEPLHF.

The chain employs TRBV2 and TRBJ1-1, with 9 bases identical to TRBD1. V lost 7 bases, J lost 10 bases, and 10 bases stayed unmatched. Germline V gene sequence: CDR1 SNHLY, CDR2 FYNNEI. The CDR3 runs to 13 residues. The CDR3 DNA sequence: TGTGCCAGCATTAGTAACAGGGGGCTTGGAGCTTTCTTT. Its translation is CASISNRGLGAFF.

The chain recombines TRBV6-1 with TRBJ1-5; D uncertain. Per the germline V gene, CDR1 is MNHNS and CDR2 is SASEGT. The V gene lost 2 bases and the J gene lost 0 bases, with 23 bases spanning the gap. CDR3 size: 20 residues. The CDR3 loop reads CASSEYPRTVLSVSNQPQHF. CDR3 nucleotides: TGTGCCAGCAGTGAATACCCCCGGACGGTGCTTAGCGTTAGCAATCAGCCCCAGCATTTT.

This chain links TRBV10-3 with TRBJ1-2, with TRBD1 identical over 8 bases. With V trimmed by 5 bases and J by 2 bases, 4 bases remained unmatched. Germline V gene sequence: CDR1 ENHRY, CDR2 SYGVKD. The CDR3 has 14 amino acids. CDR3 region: CAISPGTGNYGYTF. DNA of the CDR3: TGTGCCATCAGTCCAGGGACAGGCAACTATGGCTACACCTTC.

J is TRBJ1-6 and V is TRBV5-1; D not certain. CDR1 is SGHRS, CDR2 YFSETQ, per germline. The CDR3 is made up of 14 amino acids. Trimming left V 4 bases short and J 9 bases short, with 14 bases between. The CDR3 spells CASSRKEGGSPLHF. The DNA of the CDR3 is TGCGCCAGCAGCCGAAAGGAGGGAGGTTCACCCCTCCACTTT.

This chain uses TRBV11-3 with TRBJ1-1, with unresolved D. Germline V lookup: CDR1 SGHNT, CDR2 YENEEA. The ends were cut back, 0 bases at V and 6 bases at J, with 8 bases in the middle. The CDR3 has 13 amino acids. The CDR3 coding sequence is TGTGCCAGCAGCTTAGAGACTAGCCCTGAAGCTTTCTTT. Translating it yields CASSLETSPEAFF.